These T cell receptor beta chains were read from a single sample in a study of T cell responses to AZD1222 COVID-19 vaccine. Some clones are missing from TCRdb's copy, which holds only in-frame ones; the method was immunoSEQ multiplex PCR. The sample shows about 120,000 clones, over 75% of them seen only once. The input for sequencing was peripheral blood, taken on day 0 of AZD1222 vaccination. These receptors originate from an adult in good health. The CDR3 runs from the conserved cysteine through the conserved F or W. A D gene is named only where the DNA matches it firmly. The size entry is marked missing in some rows and otherwise reads once, few, many or a size class.

CDR3aa,CDR3nt,d_gene,v_gene,j_gene,abundance
CASSHHQRGTNEKLFF,TGTGCCAGCAGCCATCATCAAAGAGGGACTAATGAAAAACTGTTTTTT,.,TRBV4-2,TRBJ1-4,.
CATSQLTRGSYNEQFF,TGTGCCACCAGCCAATTAACTAGAGGATCCTACAATGAGCAGTTCTTC,.,TRBV15,TRBJ2-1,.
CASSLVVPGANVLTF,TGTGCCAGCAGCTTAGTGGTTCCTGGGGCCAACGTCCTGACTTTC,.,TRBV5-4,TRBJ2-6,.
CASSYFSEGAPLHF,TGTGCCAGCAGTTACTTCTCAGAGGGAGCGCCCCTCCACTTT,.,TRBV6-5,TRBJ1-6,.
CASKGQGRTEAFF,TGTGCCAGCAAAGGACAGGGGCGGACTGAAGCTTTCTTT,TRBD1,TRBV2,TRBJ1-1,.
CASSGGNGELFF,TGTGCCAGCTCAGGTGGAAACGGGGAGCTGTTTTTT,.,TRBV18,TRBJ2-2,.
CASTFGTGAGGELFF,TGTGCCAGCACCTTTGGGACAGGGGCGGGCGGGGAGCTGTTTTTT,TRBD1,TRBV2,TRBJ2-2,once
CASSLGGQGSYEQYF,TGTGCCAGCAGTTTAGGTGGACAGGGCTCCTACGAGCAGTACTTC,TRBD1,TRBV27,TRBJ2-7,.
CASSMGQETQYF,TGTGCCAGTAGTATGGGACAAGAGACCCAGTACTTC,.,TRBV19,TRBJ2-5,.
CASSYGGWVSYEQYF,TGTGCCAGCAGTTACGGGGGGTGGGTCTCCTACGAGCAGTACTTC,.,TRBV6-2/TRBV6-3,TRBJ2-7,.
CSVAGVGHTIYF,TGCAGCGTTGCCGGGGTTGGACACACCATATATTTT,.,TRBV29-1,TRBJ1-3,.
CASSQEGGRAGTGAGELFF,TGTGCCAGCAGCCAAGAAGGGGGGCGAGCAGGGACAGGGGCCGGGGAGCTGTTTTTT,TRBD1,TRBV4-2,TRBJ2-2,.
CASSGDSAYGYTF,TGTGCCAGCAGTGGGGACAGCGCCTATGGCTACACCTTC,TRBD1,TRBV28,TRBJ1-2,.
CASSPDRGWGYTF,TGTGCCAGCAGCCCAGACAGGGGCTGGGGCTACACCTTC,TRBD1,TRBV12-3/TRBV12-4,TRBJ1-2,.
CASSQSGSGNTIYF,TGTGCCAGCAGCCAGAGCGGCTCTGGAAACACCATATATTTT,.,TRBV3-1/TRBV3-2,TRBJ1-3,.
CASSLGRLDQPQHF,TGCGCCAGCAGCTTGGGGAGGTTGGACCAGCCCCAGCATTTT,.,TRBV5-1,TRBJ1-5,.
CASNIAGTDTQYF,TGTGCCAGCAACATAGCGGGCACAGATACGCAGTATTTT,.,TRBV7-9,TRBJ2-3,.
CASSLLGQGYTEAFF,TGTGCCAGCAGCTTACTGGGACAGGGCTACACTGAAGCTTTCTTT,TRBD1,TRBV7-2,TRBJ1-1,.
CASTLGVERMNSPLHF,TGTGCCAGCACCTTGGGGGTGGAGAGGATGAATTCACCCCTCCACTTT,.,TRBV7-8,TRBJ1-6,.
CASSPRGSGVEQYF,TGTGCCAGCAGCCCTCGGGGTAGCGGGGTCGAGCAGTACTTC,TRBD2,TRBV9,TRBJ2-7,once
CASSDGGLEAFF,TGCGCCAGCAGCGACGGAGGGCTTGAAGCTTTCTTT,.,TRBV10-1,TRBJ1-1,.
CSARAVDTEAFF,TGCAGCGCCCGGGCGGTGGACACTGAAGCTTTCTTT,.,TRBV29-1,TRBJ1-1,.
CASREPKQLTEAFF,TGTGCCAGCAGGGAGCCAAAACAGCTCACTGAAGCTTTCTTT,.,TRBV27,TRBJ1-1,.
CASGSGLAGYTGELFF,TGTGCTAGTGGTTCCGGACTAGCGGGGTACACCGGGGAGCTGTTTTTT,TRBD2,TRBV12-5,TRBJ2-2,.
CASSPQAEAFF,TGTGCCAGCAGTCCACAGGCTGAAGCTTTCTTT,.,TRBV12-3/TRBV12-4,TRBJ1-1,.
CATSREGYSNQPQHF,TGTGCCACCAGCAGAGAAGGTTATAGCAATCAGCCCCAGCATTTT,.,TRBV15,TRBJ1-5,.
CASRLGASGDYEQYF,TGTGCCAGCAGACTCGGGGCTAGCGGAGACTACGAGCAGTACTTC,TRBD2,TRBV27,TRBJ2-7,.
CASSPGGASGAYNQPQHF,TGTGCCAGCAGCCCGGGGGGGGCATCTGGTGCCTACAATCAGCCCCAGCATTTT,.,TRBV9,TRBJ1-5,.
CASSPNGGNTEAFF,TGTGCCAGCTCACCAAATGGGGGGAACACTGAAGCTTTCTTT,.,TRBV18,TRBJ1-1,few
CASSRQETEAFF,TGTGCCAGCTCACGACAGGAGACTGAAGCTTTCTTT,.,TRBV18,TRBJ1-1,.
CASSSGQGAFKTEAFF,TGTGCCAGCAGCTCCGGACAGGGGGCTTTTAAGACTGAAGCTTTCTTT,TRBD1,TRBV11-2,TRBJ1-1,.
CASSYGQVRNQPQHF,TGTGCCAGCAGTTACGGACAGGTCAGGAATCAGCCCCAGCATTTT,TRBD1,TRBV6-2/TRBV6-3,TRBJ1-5,.
CASSLRGGLQYF,TGTGCCAGCAGCCTGCGAGGGGGGCTGCAGTACTTC,.,TRBV7-8,TRBJ2-7,.
CASSLARTGEDTQYF,TGCGCCAGCAGCTTGGCCCGGACAGGGGAAGATACGCAGTATTTT,TRBD1,TRBV5-1,TRBJ2-3,.
CAINGGDRGELFF,TGTGCCATCAACGGGGGGGACCGTGGGGAGCTGTTTTTT,TRBD2,TRBV10-3,TRBJ2-2,once
CASSLGRQETQYF,TGTGCCAGCAGCTTAGGACGACAAGAGACCCAGTACTTC,.,TRBV7-3,TRBJ2-5,.
CASSLLGQGIAKNIQYF,TGTGCCAGCAGCTTACTTGGGCAGGGAATAGCCAAAAACATTCAGTACTTC,.,TRBV7-2,TRBJ2-4,.
CASRGTQDYEQYF,TGTGCCAGCCGGGGGACCCAGGACTACGAGCAGTACTTC,.,TRBV6-5,TRBJ2-7,once
CASSLGAEDTQYF,TGTGCCAGCAGTTTAGGCGCGGAGGATACGCAGTATTTT,.,TRBV28,TRBJ2-3,once
CASSSEQGEVTQYF,TGTGCCAGCAGTTCCGAACAGGGGGAAGTGACCCAGTACTTC,TRBD1,TRBV27,TRBJ2-5,.
CASGRDKNTGELFF,TGTGCCAGCGGCCGGGACAAAAACACCGGGGAGCTGTTTTTT,.,TRBV6-5,TRBJ2-2,.
CASSFTGGTEAFF,TGTGCCAGCAGCTTCACAGGGGGCACTGAAGCTTTCTTT,TRBD1,TRBV11-2,TRBJ1-1,few
CASSLSLSGANVLTF,TGTGCCAGCAGCTTGAGTCTCTCTGGGGCCAACGTCCTGACTTTC,.,TRBV5-4,TRBJ2-6,once
CASSERGFTGRFGDQPQHF,TGTGCCAGCAGTGAACGGGGCTTCACAGGGAGATTTGGCGATCAGCCCCAGCATTTT,.,TRBV2,TRBJ1-5,.
CSVVGTSQYNEQFF,TGCAGCGTCGTCGGGACTAGTCAGTACAATGAGCAGTTCTTC,TRBD2,TRBV29-1,TRBJ2-1,.
CASSSGQNTEAFF,TGCGCCAGCAGCTCGGGACAGAACACTGAAGCTTTCTTT,.,TRBV5-1,TRBJ1-1,once
CASSSLSASREQYF,TGTGCCAGCAGTTCCCTATCCGCCTCCCGGGAGCAGTATTTT,.,TRBV6-5,TRBJ2-3,.
CASSPSRVRVSNQPQHF,TGTGCCAGCTCACCATCGAGGGTCAGGGTTAGCAATCAGCCCCAGCATTTT,.,TRBV18,TRBJ1-5,.
CASSKAGQGWTNYGYTF,TGTGCCAGCAGCAAGGCGGGACAGGGATGGACTAACTATGGCTACACCTTC,TRBD1,TRBV3-1/TRBV3-2,TRBJ1-2,once
CASSDGGSRGSYYGYTF,TGTGCCAGCAGTGATGGGGGGAGCCGGGGATCGTACTATGGCTACACCTTC,.,TRBV6-4,TRBJ1-2,once
CASSLGPGQDYGYTF,TGCGCCAGCAGCTTGGGGCCAGGCCAAGACTATGGCTACACCTTC,.,TRBV5-1,TRBJ1-2,.
CASGGTVLNEKLFF,TGTGCCAGCGGGGGGACAGTTCTTAATGAAAAACTGTTTTTT,TRBD1,TRBV6-5,TRBJ1-4,.
CASSQDRLPYGYTF,TGCGCCAGCAGCCAAGATCGCCTACCTTATGGCTACACCTTC,.,TRBV4-3,TRBJ1-2,.
CSVEWDRGGQYF,TGCAGCGTTGAATGGGACAGGGGAGGGCAGTACTTC,TRBD1,TRBV29-1,TRBJ2-7,.
CASSLVPQEQYF,TGTGCCAGCAGCTTGGTCCCTCAGGAGCAGTACTTC,.,TRBV5-4,TRBJ2-7,.
CASSESTGSHRGAANEQFF,TGCGCCAGCAGTGAGTCGACGGGGTCTCACAGGGGAGCAGCCAATGAGCAGTTCTTC,TRBD1,TRBV10-2,TRBJ2-1,.
CASSSSPAVYNEQFF,TGTGCCAGCAGCTCATCCCCAGCGGTCTACAATGAGCAGTTCTTC,.,TRBV13,TRBJ2-1,.